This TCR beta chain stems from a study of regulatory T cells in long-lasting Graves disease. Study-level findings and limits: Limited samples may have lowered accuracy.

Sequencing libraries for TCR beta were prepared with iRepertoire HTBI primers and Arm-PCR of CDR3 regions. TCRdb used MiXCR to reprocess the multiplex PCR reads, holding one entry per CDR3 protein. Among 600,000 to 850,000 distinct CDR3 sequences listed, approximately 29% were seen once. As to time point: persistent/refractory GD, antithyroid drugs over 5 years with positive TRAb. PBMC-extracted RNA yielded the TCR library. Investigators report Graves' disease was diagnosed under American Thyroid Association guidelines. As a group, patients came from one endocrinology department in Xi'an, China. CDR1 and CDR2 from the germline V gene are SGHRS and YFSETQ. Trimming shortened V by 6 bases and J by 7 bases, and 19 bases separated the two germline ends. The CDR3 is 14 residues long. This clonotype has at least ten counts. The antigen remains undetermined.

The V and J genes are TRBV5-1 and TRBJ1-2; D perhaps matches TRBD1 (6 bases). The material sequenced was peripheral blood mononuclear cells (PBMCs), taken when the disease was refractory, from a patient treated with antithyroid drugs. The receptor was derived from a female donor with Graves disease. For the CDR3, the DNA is TGCGCCAGCACCCCGGCGGGGGCGATTACTGGCTACACCTTC. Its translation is CASTPAGAITGYTF.